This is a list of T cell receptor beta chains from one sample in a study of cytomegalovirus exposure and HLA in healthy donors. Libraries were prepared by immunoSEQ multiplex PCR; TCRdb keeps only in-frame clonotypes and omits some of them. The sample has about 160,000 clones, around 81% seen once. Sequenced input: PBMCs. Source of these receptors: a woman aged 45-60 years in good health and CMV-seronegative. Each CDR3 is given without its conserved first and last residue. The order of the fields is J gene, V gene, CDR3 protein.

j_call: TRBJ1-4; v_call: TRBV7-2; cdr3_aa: ASSSRVSEKLF
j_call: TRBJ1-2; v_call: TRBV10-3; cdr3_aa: AISDSRGYGYT
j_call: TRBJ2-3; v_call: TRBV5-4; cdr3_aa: ASSAGQGRSDTQY
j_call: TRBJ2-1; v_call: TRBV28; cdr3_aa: ASTPPSGRIEQF
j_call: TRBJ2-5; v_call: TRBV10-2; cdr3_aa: ATGFGGNQETQY
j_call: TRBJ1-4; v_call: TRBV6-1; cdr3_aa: ASSERDSFYEKLF
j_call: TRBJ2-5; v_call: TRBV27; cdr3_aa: ASSTPGGEETQY
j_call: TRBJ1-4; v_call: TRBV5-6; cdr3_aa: ASSLARVQEKLF
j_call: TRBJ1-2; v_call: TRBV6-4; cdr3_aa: ASSDGGGYGYT
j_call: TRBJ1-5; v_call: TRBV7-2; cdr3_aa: ASSDPPTGGVQPQH
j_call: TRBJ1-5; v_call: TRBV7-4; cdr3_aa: ASSPRDRGLGNQPQH
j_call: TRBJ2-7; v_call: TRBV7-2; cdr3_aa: ASSLMTSGTHTYEQY
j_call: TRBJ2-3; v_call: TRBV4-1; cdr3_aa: ASSQDVGPRGLGTDTQY
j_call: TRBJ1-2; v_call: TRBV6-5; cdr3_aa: ASSYNKGGGYT
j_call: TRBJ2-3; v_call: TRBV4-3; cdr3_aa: ASSQERRESSDTQY
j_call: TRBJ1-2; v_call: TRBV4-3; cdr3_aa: ASSQDLGGDRYGYT
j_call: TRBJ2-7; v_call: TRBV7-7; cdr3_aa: ASSQGAGVGEQY
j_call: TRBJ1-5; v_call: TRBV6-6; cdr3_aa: ATNPGQGAVQPQH
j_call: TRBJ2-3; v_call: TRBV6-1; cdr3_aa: ASRGLTDTQY
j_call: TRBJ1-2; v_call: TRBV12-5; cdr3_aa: ASGLVPQGDNGYT
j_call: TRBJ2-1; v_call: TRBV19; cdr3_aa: ASSSGLAGVNEQF
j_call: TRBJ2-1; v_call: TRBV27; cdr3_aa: ASNYAGGPYNEQF
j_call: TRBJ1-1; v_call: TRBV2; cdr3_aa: ASSEQNTEAF
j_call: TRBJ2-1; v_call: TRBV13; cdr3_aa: ASSLFRGGSNEQF
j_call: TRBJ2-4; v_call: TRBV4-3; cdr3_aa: ASSQGLGRTQTELTKNIQY
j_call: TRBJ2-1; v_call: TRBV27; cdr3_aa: ASSLSARGAYNEQF
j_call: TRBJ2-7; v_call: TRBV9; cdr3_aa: ASSVGTGATYEQY
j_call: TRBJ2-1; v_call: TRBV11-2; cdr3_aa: ASSPRVPEQF
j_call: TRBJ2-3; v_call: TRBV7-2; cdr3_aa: ASSLGVGGAWDTQY
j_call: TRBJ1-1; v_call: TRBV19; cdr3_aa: ASRPGTGGNTEAF
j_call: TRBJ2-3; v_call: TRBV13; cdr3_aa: ASSGAGGKDTQY
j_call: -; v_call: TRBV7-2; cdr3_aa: ASSPDRGVSYEQY
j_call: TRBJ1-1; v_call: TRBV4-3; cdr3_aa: ASSQRQGVNTEAF
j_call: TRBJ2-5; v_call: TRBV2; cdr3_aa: ASRPPGGETQY
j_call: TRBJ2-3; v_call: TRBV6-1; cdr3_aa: ATIQGPGSADTQY
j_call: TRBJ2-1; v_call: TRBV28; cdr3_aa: ASSLLAGNEQF
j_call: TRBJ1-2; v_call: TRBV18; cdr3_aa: ASSPDREGGYT
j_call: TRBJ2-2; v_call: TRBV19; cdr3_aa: ASSIDSESGELF
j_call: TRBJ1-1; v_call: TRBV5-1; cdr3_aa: ASSPSGGVGTEAF
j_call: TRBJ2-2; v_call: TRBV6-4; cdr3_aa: ASSRDMNTGELF
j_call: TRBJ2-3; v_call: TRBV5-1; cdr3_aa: ASSLGLETDTQY
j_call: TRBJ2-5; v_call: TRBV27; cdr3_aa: ASSLLDGNQETQY
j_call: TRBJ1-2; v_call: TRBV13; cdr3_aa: ASSFSDSVVYGYT
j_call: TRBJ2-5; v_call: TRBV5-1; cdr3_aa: ASSLAAGVEETQY
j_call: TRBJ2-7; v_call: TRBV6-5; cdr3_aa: ASSYSGGSYEQY
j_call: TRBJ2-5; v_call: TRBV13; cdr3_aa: ASSSGLAGGRETQY
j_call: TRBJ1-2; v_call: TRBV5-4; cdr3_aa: ASSLRQGKGGYT
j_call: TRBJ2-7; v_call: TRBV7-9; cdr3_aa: ASSSSTSYEQY
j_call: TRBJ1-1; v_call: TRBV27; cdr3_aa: ASSLSTAGQTITRTEAF
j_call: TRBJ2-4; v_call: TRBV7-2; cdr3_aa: ASSLRSGSGNIQY
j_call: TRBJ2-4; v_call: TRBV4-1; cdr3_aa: ASSPGGGESLGYNNIQY
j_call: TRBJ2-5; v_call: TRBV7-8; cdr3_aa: ASSSDRGETQY